The text below deals with one TCR beta chain. Antigen: not known. This record belongs to a study of cytomegalovirus exposure and HLA in healthy donors. Study context: An analysis done earlier identified some 120 million unique TCR beta sequences from 200 million or so T cells.

Vbeta (60) and Jbeta (13) primers were used in the PCR. Produced via immunoSEQ multiplex PCR; TCRdb's table is partial and in-frame only. The sample has approximately 140,000 clones; 73% are singletons. Broader study findings: Cytomegalovirus-associated TCR beta chains were listed, numbering 164. Later on, an analysis tied under 20,000 TCR beta sequences to HLA alleles at 0.05 false discovery rate.

Trimming cost V 2 bases and J 8 bases; bases outside gene matches: 6. Germline V lookup: CDR1 MNHEY, CDR2 SVGAGI. CDR3 length equals 15 residues. Sequenced input: PBMCs. The source is a woman aged 18-35 years in good health and CMV-seronegative. The gene calls are TRBV6-5 and TRBJ1-4, with TRBD1 matching 9 bases. The CDR3 protein is CASSYGTGRWEKLFF. CDR3 nucleotide sequence: TGTGCCAGCAGTTACGGGACAGGGAGGTGGGAAAAACTGTTTTTT.